This T cell receptor (beta chain) was recorded in a study of shared clonotypes between healthy human individuals. Study in general: CD4 naive and CD4 memory each took three plates per donor, while CD8 naive took two and CD8 memory one.

Germline V lookup: CDR1 MGHDK, CDR2 SYGVNS. Trimming removed 4 bases from V and 4 bases from J; junction bases left unmatched: 13. The CDR3 is 17 residues long. Measured with immunoSEQ multiplex PCR; TCRdb has only the in-frame clones, and not every one. The data contain about 380,000 clones, 96% of them singletons. As to this clone: What it binds is unknown.

The study's findings and limits: What rarefaction showed was incomplete sorted-subset sequencing despite large depth.

With CCR7-negative CD45RA+ TemRA cells, CD45RO+ cells were combined in CD8 memory. This TCR was sampled from a man aged 25 to 40 in good health. The V gene is TRBV25-1, the J gene TRBJ2-5, with 9 nucleotides matching TRBD2. Input material: memory CD8+ T cells sorted from blood. Stated subset: CD45RO+ cells pooled with CCR7-negative TemRA cells. The CDR3 region has the DNA TGTGCCAGCAGTGCCGGGACGGTGACTAGCGGAGGAGAGACCCAGTACTTC. Its protein product is CASSAGTVTSGGETQYF.